This T cell receptor beta chain is from a study of regulatory T cells in long-lasting Graves disease. Libraries of TCR beta came from iRepertoire HTBI primers plus Arm-PCR of CDR3 regions. TCRdb passed the multiplex PCR reads through MiXCR, listing each CDR3 protein once. The table records 450,000 to 600,000 distinct CDR3 sequences, roughly 16% of them present only once. Time point given: newly diagnosed GD, antithyroid drugs for less than 3 months. RNA isolated from PBMCs was used to make the TCR library. This clonotype was found many times. The CDR3 is 16 amino acids. The germline CDR1 and CDR2 sequences are MNHGY and SAAAGT. Germline trimming cut 7 bases from V and 1 base from J; bases unmatched to any gene: 11. This sample also belongs to another study, concerning T cells in Graves' hyperthyroidism and ophthalmopathy.

The receptor was isolated from a man aged 40-49 years with Graves disease. The V call is TRBV6-8, the J call TRBJ2-3; TRBD2 matches 7 bases. The material was peripheral blood mononuclear cells (PBMCs), obtained at new diagnosis, from a patient treated with antithyroid drugs. The CDR3 loop reads CASTREREGRTDTQYF. CDR3 sequence (DNA): TGTGCCAGCACCCGGGAGAGGGAGGGCCGCACAGATACGCAGTATTTT.